The rows below give T cell receptor beta chains drawn from one sample of a study of blood T cell repertoires in COVID-19. The protocol was immunoSEQ multiplex PCR, while the TCRdb copy is restricted to in-frame clones and leaves out a portion. The sample lists approximately 190,000 clones, 80% to 85% occurring once. Source material: PBMCs or T cells enriched from blood (not recorded which). These receptors all come from a man aged 35-49 years who had recovered from COVID-19. The CDR3 runs from the conserved cysteine through the conserved F or W. D genes are given only for firm matches. Rows give clone size only sometimes, using once, few, many, or a class for an expanded clone.

size	V	J	D	CDR3	DNA
-	TRBV5-1	TRBJ1-1	TRBD1	CASSLVGTGEAFF	TGCGCCAGCAGCTTGGTGGGGACAGGTGAAGCTTTCTTT
-	TRBV6-1	TRBJ1-2	-	CASSEAASSYGYTF	TGTGCCAGCAGTGAAGCTGCTTCTAGCTATGGCTACACCTTC
-	TRBV27	TRBJ2-3	-	CASGSNVATQYF	TGTGCCAGCGGCAGTAATGTGGCCACGCAGTATTTT
-	TRBV5-1	TRBJ2-2	TRBD1	CASSPGTGGNTGELFF	TGCGCCAGCAGCCCGGGGACAGGGGGCAACACCGGGGAGCTGTTTTTT
-	TRBV14	TRBJ1-2	TRBD1	CASSLGQGSFYGYTF	TGTGCCAGCAGCCTCGGACAGGGGAGCTTCTATGGCTACACCTTC
-	TRBV7-9	TRBJ1-2	TRBD1	CASSPGQGNYGYTF	TGTGCCAGCAGCCCCGGACAGGGTAACTATGGCTACACCTTC
few	TRBV6-4	TRBJ1-5	-	CASSESGNQPQHF	TGTGCCAGCAGTGAGTCAGGGAATCAGCCCCAGCATTTT
-	TRBV9	TRBJ1-6	-	CASSLGTRDDPLHF	TGTGCCAGCAGCCTCGGGACACGGGACGATCCCCTCCACTTT
few	TRBV3-1/TRBV3-2	TRBJ2-3	TRBD2	CASSLPPTGGSKDTQYF	TGTGCCAGCAGCCTCCCGCCAACGGGGGGATCGAAAGATACGCAGTATTTT
-	TRBV5-1	TRBJ1-2	-	CASSLEAGGRHGYTF	TGCGCCAGCAGCTTGGAAGCAGGAGGTCGACATGGCTACACCTTC
-	TRBV3-1/TRBV3-2	TRBJ1-2	-	CASSQAHGYTF	TGTGCCAGCAGCCAGGCTCATGGCTACACCTTC
-	TRBV28	TRBJ1-2	-	CASSSEGGPWSYGYTF	TGTGCCAGCAGTTCAGAGGGGGGGCCCTGGAGTTATGGCTACACCTTC
few	TRBV12-3/TRBV12-4	TRBJ1-2	-	CASSLAIRAGYTF	TGTGCCAGCAGTTTAGCGATTCGTGCGGGCTACACCTTC
-	TRBV25-1	TRBJ2-7	TRBD1	CASGIGTGVYEQYF	TGTGCCAGCGGAATAGGGACAGGGGTCTACGAGCAGTACTTC
-	TRBV28	TRBJ2-6	-	CASTTSGRWGANVLTF	TGTGCCAGCACCACTTCGGGTAGATGGGGGGCCAACGTCCTGACTTTC
few	TRBV30	TRBJ1-4	-	CAWSVSVGPSPEAEKLFF	TGTGCCTGGAGTGTTAGTGTTGGTCCGTCCCCTGAGGCTGAAAAACTGTTTTTT
-	TRBV24-1	TRBJ2-3	-	CATSDQGGSSTDTQYF	TGTGCCACCAGTGATCAAGGGGGATCTAGCACAGATACGCAGTATTTT
once	TRBV27	TRBJ1-2	-	CASSSTGRSNYGYTF	TGTGCCAGCAGTTCTACGGGGAGGTCTAACTATGGCTACACCTTC
-	TRBV27	TRBJ1-4	-	CASSGATNEKLFF	TGTGCCAGCAGCGGTGCAACTAATGAAAAACTGTTTTTT
-	TRBV3-1/TRBV3-2	TRBJ2-2	-	CASRGGLLGTGELFF	TGTGCCAGCAGAGGTGGACTTCTGGGCACCGGGGAGCTGTTTTTT
-	TRBV6-5	TRBJ1-2	-	CASNPGTRYGYTF	TGTGCCAGCAACCCCGGGACACGTTATGGCTACACCTTC
few	TRBV11-1	TRBJ2-7	-	CASSSTYEQYF	TGTGCCAGCAGCTCTACGTACGAGCAGTACTTC
few	TRBV5-8	TRBJ1-1	-	CASSADTLWTANTEAFF	TGTGCCAGCAGCGCGGATACATTGTGGACAGCGAACACTGAAGCTTTCTTT
-	TRBV4-3	TRBJ1-1	-	CASSQDIGERNTEAFF	TGCGCCAGCAGCCAAGATATCGGGGAGAGGAATACTGAAGCTTTCTTT
-	TRBV6-5	TRBJ1-1	-	CASSSTGNTEAFF	TGTGCCAGCAGTTCGACAGGGAACACTGAAGCTTTCTTT
once	TRBV5-1	TRBJ1-4	-	CASSQGRGEKLFF	TGCGCCAGCAGCCAAGGCAGGGGCGAAAAACTGTTTTTT
-	TRBV14	TRBJ1-3	-	CASSQEFLSGAGGNTIYF	TGTGCCAGCAGCCAAGAATTCTTGAGCGGGGCCGGTGGAAACACCATATATTTT
-	TRBV6-5	TRBJ1-1	-	CASSPRVLNTEAFF	TGTGCCAGCAGTCCGCGTGTCTTGAACACTGAAGCTTTCTTT
few	TRBV30	TRBJ1-5	TRBD1	CAWSGQGNQPQHF	TGTGCCTGGAGTGGACAGGGGAATCAGCCCCAGCATTTT
-	TRBV15	TRBJ1-1	-	CATSRGRRGEAFF	TGTGCCACCAGCAGGGGCCGCAGGGGTGAAGCTTTCTTT
-	TRBV9	TRBJ1-2	TRBD1	CASSDGTDLYGYTF	TGTGCCAGCAGCGACGGGACAGACCTCTATGGCTACACCTTC
-	TRBV5-6	TRBJ1-1	TRBD1	CASSLVGGASEAFF	TGTGCCAGCAGCTTGGTAGGGGGCGCCTCTGAAGCTTTCTTT
-	TRBV12-5	TRBJ1-1	-	CASGLVGFTEAFF	TGTGCTAGTGGTTTGGTTGGCTTCACGGAAGCTTTCTTT
few	TRBV5-4	TRBJ2-2	-	CASSLVTGSRVGPGELFF	TGTGCCAGCAGCTTGGTGACTGGCAGCAGGGTGGGGCCCGGGGAGCTGTTTTTT
-	TRBV19	TRBJ1-1	-	CASSINFGSWTFF	TGTGCCAGTAGTATTAATTTTGGGAGTTGGACTTTCTTT
-	TRBV7-6	TRBJ1-1	-	CASSDPENREAFF	TGTGCCAGCAGCGACCCAGAAAACAGGGAGGCTTTCTTT
-	TRBV6-5	TRBJ1-2	-	CASSYSLPYGYTF	TGTGCCAGCAGTTACTCTCTCCCCTATGGCTACACCTTC
-	TRBV30	TRBJ1-2	-	CAWRRTYYGYTF	TGTGCCTGGCGCAGGACTTACTATGGCTACACCTTC
-	TRBV5-5	TRBJ2-3	-	CASHTFDTDTQYF	TGTGCCAGCCACACATTCGACACAGATACGCAGTATTTT
-	TRBV4-3	TRBJ1-1	-	CASSQGLGGGAFF	TGCGCCAGCAGCCAAGGCTTGGGCGGAGGGGCTTTCTTT